This passage covers 14 T cell receptor beta chains from one sample sequenced in a study of Ad26.COV2.S vaccination and SARS-CoV-2 variants. Noted treatment: around 19 received Ad26.COV2.S at low or high dose, single or two shots; 5 received placebo; per-sample allocation not given. Sampling took place 63 days after the first vaccine or placebo injection. The method was immunoSEQ multiplex PCR; TCRdb's version includes in-frame clones alone and lacks a portion of them. This sample has 400,000 to 500,000 clones; over 75% occur once, and the top ten carry around 3.6%. This specimen was peripheral blood, taken in a trial of Ad26.COV2.S vaccine versus placebo. These receptor sequences come from a person between 18 and 65 years old who received the Ad26.COV2.S COVID-19 vaccine or a placebo.

This sequence joins TRBV19 and TRBJ2-3; D is possibly TRBD2 (5 bases). The CDR3 has 13 residues. V dropped 7 bases and J dropped 1 base, with 9 bases sitting between them. The V gene's germline CDR1 is LNHDA and CDR2 SQIVND (reference sequence). The CDR3: CASTNSGTDTQYF. As DNA, the CDR3 is TGTGCCAGTACCAATAGCGGCACAGATACGCAGTATTTT. The variable domain in full, with the rest retrieved from reference TRBV19 and TRBJ2-3, is DGGITQSPKYLFRKEGQNVTLSCEQNLNHDAMYWYRQDPGQGLRLIYYSQIVNDFQKGDIAEGYSVSREKKESFPLTVTSAQKNPTAFYLCASTNSGTDTQYFGPGTRLTVL.

The V gene is TRBV10-3, the J gene TRBJ2-3; 7 bases are shared with TRBD2. With V trimmed by 6 bases and J by 0 bases, 3 bases remained unmatched. Germline-derived CDR1 and CDR2 are ENHRY and SYGVKD. The length of the CDR3 is 14 residues. The CDR3 bases are TGTGCCATCAGGCCAGCGGGGAGCACAGATACGCAGTATTTT. Its protein is CAIRPAGSTDTQYF.

This clone was seen just once. This chain links TRBV28 with TRBJ1-1; 7 bases match TRBD1. CDR1 and CDR2 from the germline V gene are MDHEN and SYDVKM. V shed 3 bases, J shed 0 bases, and the junction held 1 base outside the gene matches. The CDR3 contains 14 residues. The CDR3 DNA follows: TGTGCCAGCAGTTTGGGACAGATGAACACTGAAGCTTTCTTT. Translated, it gives CASSLGQMNTEAFF.

The chain is built from TRBV19 and TRBJ1-1; D is unresolved. The ends were cut back, 8 bases at V and 11 bases at J, with 15 bases in the middle. The CDR3 loop spans 11 amino acids. Germline V gene data show CDR1 as LNHDA and CDR2 as SQIVND (reference sequence). The CDR3 spells CASEGRRTAFF. The CDR3 nucleotides are TGTGCCAGTGAAGGGAGGAGGACGGCTTTCTTT.

The chain links TRBV18 to TRBJ1-5, with a tentative D call TRBD1 (6 bases). V was cut by 4 bases and J by 3 bases, with 13 bases left in between. CDR3 length: 15 residues. The germline CDR1 and CDR2 sequences are KGHSH and LQKENI. This CDR3 reads CASSQTDRFNQPQHF. CDR3 bases: TGTGCCAGCTCACAGACAGACAGGTTCAATCAGCCCCAGCATTTT.

The rearrangement joins TRBV2 to TRBJ2-2; TRBD1 agrees at 7 bases. The CDR3 totals 15 residues. From germline, CDR1 is SNHLY and CDR2 FYNNEI. V trimming: 5 bases; J trimming: 2 bases; junction bases outside the gene matches: 5. The chain's CDR3 is CASSYGTANTGELFF. CDR3 DNA: TGTGCCAGCAGTTATGGGACAGCCAACACCGGGGAGCTGTTTTTT. Together with reference TRBV2 and TRBJ2-2, the CDR3 gives the full variable domain: EPEVTQTPSHQVTQMGQEVILRCVPISNHLYFYWYRQILGQKVEFLVSFYNNEISEKSEIFDDQFSVERPDGSNFTLKIRSTKLEDSAMYFCASSYGTANTGELFFGEGSRLTVL.

The rearrangement links TRBV11-2 to TRBJ2-5; no reliable D call. CDR1 SGHAT and CDR2 FQNNGV come from the germline V gene. The CDR3 loop spans 13 amino acids. V was pared by 1 base and J by 6 bases, with 9 bases between. The CDR3 sequence: CASSLAVLKTQYF. The CDR3 bases are TGTGCCAGCAGCTTAGCCGTGTTAAAGACCCAGTACTTC. The whole variable domain, filled in from reference TRBV11-2 and TRBJ2-5, reads EAGVAQSPRYKIIEKRQSVAFWCNPISGHATLYWYQQILGQGPKLLIQFQNNGVVDDSQLPKDRFSAERLKGVDSTLKIQPAKLEDSAVYLCASSLAVLKTQYFGPGTRLLVL.

The chain uses TRBV30 and TRBJ1-4; D is undetermined. CDR1 is GTSNPN and CDR2 is SVGIG in the germline V gene (reference sequence). The CDR3 is 14 residues long. V lost 0 bases and J lost 8, with 13 bases in between. DNA of the CDR3: TGTGCCTGGAGTGTAGACGTGGTAGGGGAAAAACTGTTTTTT. Protein product: CAWSVDVVGEKLFF.

The V call is TRBV30, the J call TRBJ1-5; D is possibly TRBD1 (5 bases). V lost 0 bases to trimming and J lost 6 bases, with 15 bases between them. Germline V gives CDR1 GTSNPN, CDR2 SVGIG (reference sequence). The CDR3 covers 15 residues. The CDR3 coding sequence is TGTGCCTGGAGTGTACATGGCAGGGTCCCTCAGCCCCAGCATTTT. Protein product: CAWSVHGRVPQPQHF.

Here the CDR3 DNA reads TGTGCCAGCAGCTTATTCAACTCGGGGGGCGGGGAGACCCAGTACTTC. Protein product: CASSLFNSGGGETQYF. The chain is built from TRBV7-2 and TRBJ2-5, with TRBD2 as a possible D gene (7 bases). Per germline, CDR1 SGHTA and CDR2 FQGNSA. The CDR3 has 16 amino acids. Trimming removed 2 bases from V and 5 bases from J, with 18 bases in between.

This rearrangement joins TRBV7-2 to TRBJ1-4; 7 positions match TRBD1. Germline loops: CDR1 SGHTA, CDR2 FQGNSA. With 2 bases clipped from V and 3 bases from J, the junction kept 6 bases outside the gene matches. This CDR3 has 16 residues. The CDR3 protein is CASSLFSGTANEKLFF. The CDR3 DNA sequence: TGTGCCAGCAGCTTATTCAGCGGGACAGCTAATGAAAAACTGTTTTTT.

The chain has TRBV30 and TRBJ1-5, with D uncertain. The CDR3 is 15 residues long. Trimming stripped 3 bases from V and 1 base from J, with 13 bases between. Germline CDR1 GTSNPN, CDR2 SVGIG (reference sequence). The CDR3, as DNA: TGTGCCTGGAGCCTGTCGGGGTCGAGCAATCAGCCCCAGCATTTT. Its translation is CAWSLSGSSNQPQHF.

The CDR3 DNA reads TGTGCCAGCGCTAATACAGGGGGCGGAAGCAATGAGCAGTTCTTC. It codes for CASANTGGGSNEQFF. V is TRBV9 and J is TRBJ2-1, with 9 bases aligning to TRBD1. The V and J ends lost 7 bases and 6 bases, in that order; junction bases with no gene match: 11. Germline CDR1 reads SGDLS; CDR2 reads YYNGEE. This CDR3 region has 15 residues.

This chain links TRBV19 with TRBJ1-1, with D possibly being TRBD1 (5 bases). The V end was cut by 3 bases, the J end by 3 bases, with 5 bases between. The CDR3 totals 12 residues. Looked up from germline, CDR1 is LNHDA and CDR2 is SQIVND (reference sequence). The CDR3 region has the DNA TGTGCCAGTAGTATGGGGGACACTGAAGCTTTCTTT. Translated, it gives CASSMGDTEAFF.